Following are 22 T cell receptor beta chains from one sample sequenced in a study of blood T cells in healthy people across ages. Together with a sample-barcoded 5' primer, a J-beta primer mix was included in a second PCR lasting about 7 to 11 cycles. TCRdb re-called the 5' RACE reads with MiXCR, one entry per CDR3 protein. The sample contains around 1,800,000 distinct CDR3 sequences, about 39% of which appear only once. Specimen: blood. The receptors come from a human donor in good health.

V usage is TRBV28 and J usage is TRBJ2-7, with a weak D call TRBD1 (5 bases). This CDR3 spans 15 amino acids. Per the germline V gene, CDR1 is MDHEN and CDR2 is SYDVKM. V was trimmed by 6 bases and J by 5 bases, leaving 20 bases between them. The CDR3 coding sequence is TGTGCCAGCAGCACCCTGGCGCTTTGGGGCAACGAGCAGTACTTC. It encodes CASSTLALWGNEQYF. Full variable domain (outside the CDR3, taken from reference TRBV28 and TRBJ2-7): DVKVTQSSRYLVKRTGEKVFLECVQDMDHENMFWYRQDPGLGLRLIYFSYDVKMKEKGDIPEGYSVSREKKERFSLILESASTNQTSMYLCASSTLALWGNEQYFGPGTRLTVT.

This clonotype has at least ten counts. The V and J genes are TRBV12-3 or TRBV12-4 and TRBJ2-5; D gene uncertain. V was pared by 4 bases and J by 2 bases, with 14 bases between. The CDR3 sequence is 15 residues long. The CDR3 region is CASSSRHHPQETQYF. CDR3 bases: TGTGCCAGCAGTTCACGACACCACCCGCAAGAGACCCAGTACTTC.

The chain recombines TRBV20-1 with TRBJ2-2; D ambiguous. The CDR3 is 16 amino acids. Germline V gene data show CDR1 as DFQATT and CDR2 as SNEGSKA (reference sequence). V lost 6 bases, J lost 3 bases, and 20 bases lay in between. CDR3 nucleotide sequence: TGCAGTGCCCTCATCGGACCGACCCACGACACCGGGGAGCTGTTTTTT. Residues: CSALIGPTHDTGELFF.

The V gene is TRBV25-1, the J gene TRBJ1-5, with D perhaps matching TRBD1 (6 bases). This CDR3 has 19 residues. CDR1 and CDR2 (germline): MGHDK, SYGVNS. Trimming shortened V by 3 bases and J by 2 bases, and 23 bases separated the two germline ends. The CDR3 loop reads CASSEWANPQGGGNQPQHF. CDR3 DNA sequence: TGTGCCAGCAGTGAGTGGGCAAATCCACAGGGAGGGGGCAATCAGCCCCAGCATTTT.

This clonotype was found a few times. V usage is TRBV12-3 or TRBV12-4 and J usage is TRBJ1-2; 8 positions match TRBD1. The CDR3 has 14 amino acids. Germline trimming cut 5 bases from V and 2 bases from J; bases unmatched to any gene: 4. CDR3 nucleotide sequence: TGTGCCAGCAGTACCAGGGGGCCAAACTATGGCTACACCTTC. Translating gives CASSTRGPNYGYTF.

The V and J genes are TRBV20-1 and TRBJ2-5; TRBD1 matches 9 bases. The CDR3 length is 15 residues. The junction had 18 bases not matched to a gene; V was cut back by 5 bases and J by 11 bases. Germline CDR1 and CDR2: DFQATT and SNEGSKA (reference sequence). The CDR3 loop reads CSAPDRGTGTREQYF. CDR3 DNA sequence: TGCAGTGCTCCAGATCGGGGGACAGGGACGAGGGAGCAGTACTTC.

The CDR3 sequence is CASSKKRGPWETQYF. CDR3 coding DNA: TGTGCCAGCAGCAAAAAAAGGGGGCCGTGGGAGACCCAGTACTTC. The chain uses TRBV21-1 and TRBJ2-5; the table calls TRBD1, which could not be checked here. TRBV21-1 is reported as a pseudogene. This CDR3 contains 15 residues.

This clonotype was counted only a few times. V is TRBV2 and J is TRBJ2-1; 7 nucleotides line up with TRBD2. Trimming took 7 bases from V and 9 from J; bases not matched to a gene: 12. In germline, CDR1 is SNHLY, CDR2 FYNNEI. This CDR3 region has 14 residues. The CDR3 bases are TGTGCCAGCAATGAGGCGGGAGCCGGGGGTGAGCAGTTCTTC. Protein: CASNEAGAGGEQFF.

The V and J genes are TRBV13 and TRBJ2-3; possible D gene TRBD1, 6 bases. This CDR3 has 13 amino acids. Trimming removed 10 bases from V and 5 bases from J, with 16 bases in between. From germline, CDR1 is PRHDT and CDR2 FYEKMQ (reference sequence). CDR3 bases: TGTGCCACAGGTGTGGGGGCCGGAGATACGCAGTATTTT. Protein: CATGVGAGDTQYF.

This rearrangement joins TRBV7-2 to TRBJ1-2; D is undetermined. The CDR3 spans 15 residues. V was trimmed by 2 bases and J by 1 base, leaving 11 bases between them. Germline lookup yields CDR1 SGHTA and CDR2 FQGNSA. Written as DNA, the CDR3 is TGTGCCAGCAGCTTATCCACGACGAGTAACTATGGCTACACCTTC. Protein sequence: CASSLSTTSNYGYTF.

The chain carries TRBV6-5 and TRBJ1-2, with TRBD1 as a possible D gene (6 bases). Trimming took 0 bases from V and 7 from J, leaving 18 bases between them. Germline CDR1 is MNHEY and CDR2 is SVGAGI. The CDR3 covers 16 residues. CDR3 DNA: TGTGCCAGCAGTTACTCCGCCATCAGGGGTGGAGGTGGCTACACCTTC. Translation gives CASSYSAIRGGGGYTF.

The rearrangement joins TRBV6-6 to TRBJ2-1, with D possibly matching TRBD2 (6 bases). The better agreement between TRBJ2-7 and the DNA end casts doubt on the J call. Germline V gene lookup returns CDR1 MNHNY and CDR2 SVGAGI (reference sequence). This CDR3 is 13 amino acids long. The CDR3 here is CASMAGLASEQYF. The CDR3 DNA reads TGTGCCAGCATGGCGGGGTTAGCGAGCGAGCAGTACTTC.

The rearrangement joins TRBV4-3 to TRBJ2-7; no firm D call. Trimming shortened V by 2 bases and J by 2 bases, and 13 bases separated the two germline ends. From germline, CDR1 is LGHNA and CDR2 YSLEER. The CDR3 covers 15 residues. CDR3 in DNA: TGCGCCAGCAGCCAATCACCTTTAGGGACCTACGAGCAGTACTTC. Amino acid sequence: CASSQSPLGTYEQYF.

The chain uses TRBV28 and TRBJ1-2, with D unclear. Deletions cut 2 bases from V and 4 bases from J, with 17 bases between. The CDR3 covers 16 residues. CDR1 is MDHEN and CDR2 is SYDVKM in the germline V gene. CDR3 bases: TGTGCCAGCAGTTTACGGACGGGCCCACCTCTCTATGGCTACACCTTC. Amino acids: CASSLRTGPPLYGYTF.

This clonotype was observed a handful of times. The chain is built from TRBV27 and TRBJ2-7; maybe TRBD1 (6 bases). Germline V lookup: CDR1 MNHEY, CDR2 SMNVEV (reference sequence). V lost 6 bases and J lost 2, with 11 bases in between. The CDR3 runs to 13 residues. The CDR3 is CASSWTEAYEQYF. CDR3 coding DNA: TGTGCCAGCAGCTGGACAGAAGCCTACGAGCAGTACTTC.

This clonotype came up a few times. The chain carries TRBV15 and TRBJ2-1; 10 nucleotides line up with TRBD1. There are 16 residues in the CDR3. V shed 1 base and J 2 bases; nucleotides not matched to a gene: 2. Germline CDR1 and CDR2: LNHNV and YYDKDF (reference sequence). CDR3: CATSRGGQGAYNEQFF. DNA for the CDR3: TGTGCCACCAGCAGAGGTGGACAGGGGGCCTACAATGAGCAGTTCTTC. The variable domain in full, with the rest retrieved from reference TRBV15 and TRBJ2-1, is DAMVIQNPRYQVTQFGKPVTLSCSQTLNHNVMYWYQQKSSQAPKLLFHYYDKDFNNEADTPDNFQSRRPNTSFCFLDIRSPGLGDTAMYLCATSRGGQGAYNEQFFGPGTRLTVL.

The CDR3, as DNA: TGTGCCAGCAGTTTCCAGGGGGTCGGTCAGCCCCAGCATTTT. It encodes CASSFQGVGQPQHF. This chain uses TRBV6-2 or TRBV6-3 with TRBJ1-5; 7 bases map to TRBD1. This CDR3 is built from 14 residues. J gave up 6 bases and V 4 bases, and 6 bases lay outside the gene matches. From germline, CDR1 is MNHEY and CDR2 SVGEGT.

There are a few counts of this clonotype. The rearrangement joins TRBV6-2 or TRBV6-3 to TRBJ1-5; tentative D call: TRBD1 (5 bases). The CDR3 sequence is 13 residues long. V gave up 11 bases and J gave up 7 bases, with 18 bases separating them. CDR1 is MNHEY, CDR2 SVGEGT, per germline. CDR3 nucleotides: TGTGCCGGCGGGACCTCATGGAGCCAGCCCCAGCATTTT. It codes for CAGGTSWSQPQHF.

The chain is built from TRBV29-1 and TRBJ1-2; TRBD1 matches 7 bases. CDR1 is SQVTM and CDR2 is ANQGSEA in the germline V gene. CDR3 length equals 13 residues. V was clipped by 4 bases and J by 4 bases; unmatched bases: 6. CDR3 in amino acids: CSVVTGDLYGYTF. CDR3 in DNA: TGCAGCGTTGTTACAGGGGACCTCTATGGCTACACCTTC.

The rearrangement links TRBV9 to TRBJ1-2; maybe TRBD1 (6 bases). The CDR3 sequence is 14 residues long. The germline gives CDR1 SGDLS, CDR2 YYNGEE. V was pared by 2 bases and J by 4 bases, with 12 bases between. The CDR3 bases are TGTGCCAGCAGCGTTTCAGGGGCAGTCTATGGCTACACCTTC. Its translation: CASSVSGAVYGYTF.

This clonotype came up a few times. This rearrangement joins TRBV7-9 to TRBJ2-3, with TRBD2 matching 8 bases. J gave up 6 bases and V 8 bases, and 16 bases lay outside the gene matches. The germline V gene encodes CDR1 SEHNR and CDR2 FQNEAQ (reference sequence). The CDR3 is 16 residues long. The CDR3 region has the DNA TGTGCCAGCTACCTCCTTAGCGGGGACCTGGGGGATACGCAGTATTTT. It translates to CASYLLSGDLGDTQYF. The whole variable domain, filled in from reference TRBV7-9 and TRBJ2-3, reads DTGVSQNPRHKITKRGQNVTFRCDPISEHNRLYWYRQTLGQGPEFLTYFQNEAQLEKSRLLSDRFSAERPKGSFSTLEIQRTEQGDSAMYLCASYLLSGDLGDTQYFGPGTRLTVL.

DNA for the CDR3: TGTGCCAGCAGTCAAGACTCGAATTACAATGAGCAGTTCTTC. This sequence encodes CASSQDSNYNEQFF. The chain combines TRBV6-5 with TRBJ2-1; D is unclear. The CDR3 runs to 14 residues. The germline V and J ends were trimmed by 5 bases and 4 bases, with 12 bases remaining between them. Germline values: CDR1 MNHEY, CDR2 SVGAGI.